A single sample is the source of the 24 T cell receptor beta chains below, sequenced in a study of CD8 T cells in ankylosing spondylitis. A single record per CDR3 protein comes from TCRdb applying MiXCR to the 5' RACE reads. Found here are 200,000 to 250,000 distinct CDR3 sequences, 10% of them singletons; the top ten hold 21%. The sample consisted of blood, either unsorted or a sorted T cell fraction (not recorded which). The receptors originated from a male donor with ankylosing spondylitis or in good health (not recorded which).

The chain recombines TRBV27 with TRBJ2-7; D not resolved. This CDR3 is built from 11 residues. Per the germline V gene, CDR1 is MNHEY and CDR2 is SMNVEV (reference sequence). Trimming stripped 6 bases from V and 8 bases from J, with 11 bases between. The CDR3 nucleotides are TGTGCCAGCAGGGATCGTTTGAAGCAGTACTTC. It is translated as CASRDRLKQYF.

The V and J genes are TRBV7-6 and TRBJ1-1; D remains ambiguous. This CDR3 spans 14 amino acids. Trimming shortened V by 6 bases and J by 1 base, and 12 bases separated the two germline ends. The V gene's germline CDR1 is SGHVS and CDR2 FNYEAQ. CDR3 sequence: CASRRTDGNTEAFF. CDR3 in DNA: TGTGCCAGCAGGAGAACGGACGGGAACACTGAAGCTTTCTTT.

This clonotype was seen a handful of times. This chain joins TRBV3-1 and TRBJ2-1; 7 bases are shared with TRBD2. Trimming at V came to 4 bases and at J to 0 bases, leaving 6 bases not matched to a gene. The CDR3 consists of 16 residues. Germline lookup yields CDR1 LGHDT and CDR2 YNNKEL (reference sequence). The CDR3, as DNA: TGTGCCAGCAGCCCAAGACTAGCCCCCTCCTACAATGAGCAGTTCTTC. As protein: CASSPRLAPSYNEQFF.

Comment on this clonotype: A read error may be the cause here, since a much bigger clone is one base away. The J gene is TRBJ1-3, the V gene TRBV3-1; D gene ambiguous. This CDR3 region has 13 residues. Per germline, CDR1 LGHDT and CDR2 YNNKEL (reference sequence). DNA of the CDR3: TGTGCCAGCAGCCATACCACTGGAAACACCATACATTTT. As protein: CASSHTTGNTIHF.

This clonotype was detected only once. A much larger clone is a single base away; this may be a read error. CDR3 coding DNA: TGTGCCAGCAGCCACCGCGGGGGACTAAATGAGCATTTCTTC. This encodes CASSHRGGLNEHFF. The chain links TRBV3-1 to TRBJ2-1; 7 bases are a match to TRBD2. There are 14 residues in the CDR3. Germline V gives CDR1 LGHDT, CDR2 YNNKEL (reference sequence).

This clonotype has just a few counts. The chain is built from TRBV10-3 and TRBJ1-2, with 7 bases that match TRBD1. Germline assignment: CDR1 ENHRY and CDR2 SYGVKD. V lost 3 bases to trimming and J lost 2 bases; unmatched junction nucleotides: 12. There are 17 residues in the CDR3. CDR3 protein: CAISERDRVPTNYGYTF. The CDR3 nucleotides read TGTGCCATCAGTGAACGGGACAGAGTGCCAACCAACTATGGCTACACCTTC.

On this clonotype: A read error may produce the germline difference seen at one junction end. The chain is built from TRBV3-1 and TRBJ2-7; no firm D call. The CDR3 runs 12 residues. CDR1 LGHDT and CDR2 YNNKEL come from the germline V gene (reference sequence). The CDR3 DNA sequence: TGTTCCAGCAGCCTGAGCTCCTACGAGCAGTACTTC. This sequence encodes CSSSLSSYEQYF.

The sample holds a few counts of this clonotype. CDR3: CSASSGTGDTEAFF. In DNA, the CDR3 is TGCAGTGCTAGCTCCGGGACAGGGGACACTGAAGCTTTCTTT. This chain links TRBV20-1 with TRBJ1-1, with TRBD1 matching over 10 bases. V dropped 3 bases and J dropped 3; count of bases not matched to a gene: 4. This CDR3 region has 14 residues. From germline, CDR1 is DFQATT and CDR2 SNEGSKA (reference sequence).

The sample holds many counts of this clonotype. CDR3 sequence reads: CAISDPRLAGDEQFF. The DNA for the CDR3 is TGTGCCATCAGTGACCCCCGGCTAGCGGGGGACGAGCAGTTCTTC. V usage is TRBV10-3 and J usage is TRBJ2-1; the match to TRBD2 covers 10 bases. This CDR3 is built from 15 residues. V lost 3 bases to trimming and J lost 10 bases; unmatched junction nucleotides: 9. Per the germline V gene, CDR1 is ENHRY and CDR2 is SYGVKD.

This clonotype was counted only a few times. The chain carries TRBV18 and TRBJ1-4; 7 bases are shared with TRBD1. The CDR3 has 17 residues. CDR1 KGHSH and CDR2 LQKENI come from the germline V gene. The V gene end was trimmed by 4 bases and the J gene end by 0 bases; junction bases not matched to a gene: 8. The CDR3 sequence is CASSLNDRAATNEKLFF. Written as DNA, the CDR3 is TGTGCCAGCTCACTCAACGACAGGGCCGCAACTAATGAAAAACTGTTTTTT.

The chain combines TRBV5-1 with TRBJ2-3; D remains unclear. The ends were cut back, 0 bases at V and 6 bases at J, with 5 bases in the middle. The CDR3 extends over 12 amino acids. In germline, CDR1 is SGHRS, CDR2 YFSETQ. This CDR3 is CASSLGQDTQYF. CDR3 DNA: TGCGCCAGCAGCTTGGGCCAGGATACGCAGTATTTT.

This clonotype has ten or more counts. V and J are TRBV7-2 and TRBJ1-1; D perhaps matches TRBD1 (6 bases). Germline V gene lookup returns CDR1 SGHTA and CDR2 FQGNSA. The CDR3 contains 14 residues. With 3 bases removed from V and 4 bases from J, the gap between germline ends came to 12 bases. CDR3 bases: TGTGCCAGCAGCTTGATAGGGGGAAGCACTGAAGCTTTCTTT. It yields the protein CASSLIGGSTEAFF.

Many counts were recorded for this clonotype. This chain connects TRBV24-1 to TRBJ2-1; the D is unclear. The CDR3 is 14 amino acids. Germline V lookup: CDR1 KGHDR, CDR2 SFDVKD. V was pared by 0 bases and J by 3 bases, with 5 bases between. CDR3 DNA: TGTGCCACCAGTGATTTGACAAGCTACAATGAGCAGTTCTTC. It yields the protein CATSDLTSYNEQFF.

This sequence joins TRBV20-1 and TRBJ1-2; D unclear. V lost 0 bases, J lost 0 bases, and 8 bases lay in between. Germline CDR1 DFQATT, CDR2 SNEGSKA (reference sequence). CDR3 length: 14 residues. As DNA, the CDR3 is TGCAGTGCTAGAGAGCTGGGAACTAACTATGGCTACACCTTC. Protein: CSARELGTNYGYTF.

As to this clonotype: A read error is possible here, since a much larger clone lies one base away. Since the CDR3 does not end with the conserved phenylalanine or tryptophan, this likely comes from a read error. The gene calls are TRBV7-9 and TRBJ2-2; D remains ambiguous. The germline gives CDR1 SEHNR, CDR2 FQNEAQ (reference sequence). The CDR3 runs 14 residues. Trimming stripped 1 base from V and 10 bases from J, with 13 bases between. The CDR3 loop reads CASSLELAGVELFY. CDR3 bases: TGTGCCAGCAGCTTAGAGTTGGCAGGCGTGGAGCTGTTTTAT.

V gene TRBV24-1 combines with J gene TRBJ2-3; the D gene could be TRBD1 or TRBD2 (5 bases each). The CDR3 length is 12 residues. Germline V gives CDR1 KGHDR, CDR2 SFDVKD. Deletions cut 8 bases from V and 4 bases from J, with 9 bases between. The CDR3 DNA is TGTGCCACCATGGGGGACGCAGATACGCAGTATTTT. Protein product: CATMGDADTQYF.

The chain carries TRBV18 and TRBJ1-1; perhaps TRBD1 as D (5 bases). The CDR3 has 16 amino acids. Trimming shortened V by 3 bases and J by 1 base, and 15 bases separated the two germline ends. Germline CDR1 and CDR2: KGHSH and LQKENI. The chain's CDR3 is CASSPESRGWNTEAFF. The CDR3 region has the DNA TGTGCCAGCTCACCCGAATCTAGGGGATGGAACACTGAAGCTTTCTTT.

The table lists this clonotype with a few counts. The rearrangement joins TRBV2 to TRBJ2-2, with TRBD2 identical over 8 bases. The trim removed 6 bases at V and 5 bases at J, leaving 5 bases unmatched. The CDR3 is made up of 14 amino acids. Germline loops: CDR1 SNHLY, CDR2 FYNNEI. CDR3 sequence reads: CASRGLGWTGELFF. CDR3 DNA sequence: TGTGCCAGCAGGGGACTAGGGTGGACCGGGGAGCTGTTTTTT. Drawing the rest from reference TRBV2 and TRBJ2-2, the complete variable domain is EPEVTQTPSHQVTQMGQEVILRCVPISNHLYFYWYRQILGQKVEFLVSFYNNEISEKSEIFDDQFSVERPDGSNFTLKIRSTKLEDSAMYFCASRGLGWTGELFFGEGSRLTVL.

This clonotype came up many times. The rearrangement links TRBV7-2 to TRBJ2-5, with 7 bases that match TRBD1. J was trimmed by 5 bases and V by 4 bases; bases with no gene match: 10. This CDR3 has 15 residues. CDR1 and CDR2 from the germline V gene are SGHTA and FQGNSA. The CDR3 region is CASSSGGRGVETQYF. The CDR3, as DNA: TGTGCCAGCAGCTCAGGGGGTAGGGGTGTCGAGACCCAGTACTTC.

This clonotype was seen more than once but under ten times. The chain carries TRBV5-1 and TRBJ2-5, with D tentatively TRBD1 (5 bases). The V end lost 3 bases, the J end lost 5 bases, and 14 bases lay between the germline ends. CDR3 length: 14 residues. In germline, CDR1 is SGHRS, CDR2 YFSETQ. CDR3 nucleotide sequence: TGCGCCAGCAGCTCGGACACCAATGGGGAGACCCAGTACTTC. This encodes CASSSDTNGETQYF.

This clonotype was detected many times. J is TRBJ2-7 and V is TRBV5-1; no firm D call. The germline CDR1 and CDR2 sequences are SGHRS and YFSETQ. There are 14 residues in the CDR3. V lost 4 bases, J lost 2 bases, and 13 bases lay in between. CDR3 sequence (DNA): TGCGCCAGCAGCGACCCCCGTTACCCCTACGAGCAGTACTTC. As protein: CASSDPRYPYEQYF.

This clonotype showed up many times. The chain is built from TRBV9 and TRBJ2-1; no firm D call. The germline CDR1 and CDR2 sequences are SGDLS and YYNGEE. Deletions cut 1 base from V and 0 bases from J, with 8 bases between. The CDR3 length is 15 residues. CDR3 sequence reads: CASSVSPSSYNEQFF. CDR3 DNA sequence: TGTGCCAGCAGCGTAAGTCCGAGCTCCTACAATGAGCAGTTCTTC.

There are a few counts of this clonotype. The rearrangement joins TRBV11-3 to TRBJ2-2; 10 bases agree with TRBD2. The CDR3 spans 15 residues. Per the germline V gene, CDR1 is SGHNT and CDR2 is YENEEA. The V gene end was trimmed by 0 bases and the J gene end by 6 bases; junction bases not matched to a gene: 1. DNA for the CDR3: TGTGCCAGCAGCTTAGAAGCGGGGGGGCCCGGGGAGCTGTTTTTT. Protein: CASSLEAGGPGELFF.

This clonotype was seen ten or more times. The rearrangement uses TRBV5-1 and TRBJ2-3, with 8 bases identical to TRBD1. J was trimmed by 4 bases and V by 4 bases; bases with no gene match: 5. Germline-derived CDR1 and CDR2 are SGHRS and YFSETQ. The CDR3 is 14 amino acids. The CDR3 DNA is TGCGCCAGCAGCATCCAGGGGGCGGCAGATACGCAGTATTTT. This codes for CASSIQGAADTQYF.